This T cell receptor (beta chain) was captured in a study of blood T cell repertoires in COVID-19. Only in-frame clones appear in the TCRdb table, and some are missing; sequencing was by immunoSEQ multiplex PCR. The profile shows around 150,000 clones, 65% to 85% of them singletons. The sample comprised peripheral blood. The receptor was derived from a middle-aged man with active or convalescent COVID-19.

CDR3 region: CATVLESGDTQYF. The CDR3 DNA follows: TGTGCCACCGTACTAGAGTCAGGAGATACGCAGTATTTT. The chain is built from TRBV10-3 and TRBJ2-3, with D perhaps matching TRBD2 (5 bases). Germline CDR1 is ENHRY and CDR2 is SYGVKD. Trimming cost V 10 bases and J 5 bases, with 16 bases left between them. This CDR3 has 13 amino acids.